Listed below are T cell receptor beta chains from one sample, sequenced in a study of T cell clonotyping in hematopoietic cell transplantation. The protocol was immunoSEQ multiplex PCR, while the TCRdb copy is restricted to in-frame clones and leaves out a portion. This table has approximately 44,000 clones, about four fifths appearing once. The material was peripheral blood mononuclear cells, obtained before stem cell transplant. These receptors originate from a man in his sixties with myelodysplastic syndrome. Some clones in this sample may be carry-over from other donors' samples. Each CDR3 is given with its conserved first and last residue. Each record gives: V gene, J gene, clone size, CDR3 length, CDR3 protein. For some rows the clone size is stated as once, few or many, or as a class when expanded; others skip it.

v_gene: TRBV19; j_gene: TRBJ1-1; abundance: .; len: 14; CDR3aa: CASSDPGRGAEAFF
v_gene: TRBV7-2; j_gene: TRBJ2-7; abundance: .; len: 14; CDR3aa: CASSSRDRGLEQYF
v_gene: TRBV7-2; j_gene: TRBJ1-4; abundance: .; len: 15; CDR3aa: CASSLAPGGWEKLFF
v_gene: TRBV18; j_gene: TRBJ1-1; abundance: .; len: 19; CDR3aa: CASSPRTGVGYGLNTEAFF
v_gene: TRBV5-1; j_gene: TRBJ2-7; abundance: .; len: 15; CDR3aa: CASSLRSSPSYEQYF
v_gene: TRBV19; j_gene: TRBJ1-2; abundance: .; len: 17; CDR3aa: CASSPRDRGTRNYGYTF
v_gene: TRBV7-9; j_gene: TRBJ2-7; abundance: .; len: 15; CDR3aa: CASSKSGQGTGEQYF
v_gene: TRBV6-1; j_gene: TRBJ1-5; abundance: .; len: 14; CDR3aa: CASQSALSNQPQHF
v_gene: TRBV7-2; j_gene: TRBJ2-2; abundance: few; len: 15; CDR3aa: CASSSGTSNTGELFF
v_gene: TRBV2; j_gene: TRBJ1-1; abundance: few; len: 13; CDR3aa: CASSEEGETEAFF
v_gene: TRBV5-6; j_gene: TRBJ1-2; abundance: .; len: 16; CDR3aa: CASSLEFQPANYGYTF
v_gene: TRBV6-5; j_gene: TRBJ1-1; abundance: few; len: 13; CDR3aa: CASSRREYTEAFF
v_gene: TRBV4-3; j_gene: TRBJ1-2; abundance: .; len: 15; CDR3aa: CASSPYVSGNYGYTF
v_gene: TRBV9; j_gene: TRBJ2-2; abundance: .; len: 15; CDR3aa: CASSPWTANTGELFF
v_gene: TRBV6-1; j_gene: TRBJ2-7; abundance: .; len: 14; CDR3aa: CASSEPDGRYEQYF
v_gene: TRBV28; j_gene: TRBJ2-7; abundance: .; len: 14; CDR3aa: CASSSQKPFNEQYF
v_gene: TRBV2; j_gene: TRBJ2-1; abundance: .; len: 16; CDR3aa: CASSRGGGGSYNEQFF
v_gene: TRBV19; j_gene: TRBJ1-5; abundance: .; len: 15; CDR3aa: CASKIGQSGNQPQHF
v_gene: TRBV4-2; j_gene: TRBJ1-6; abundance: .; len: 19; CDR3aa: CASSPRLDRALGENSPLHF
v_gene: TRBV19; j_gene: TRBJ2-3; abundance: .; len: 13; CDR3aa: CASRATATDTQYF
v_gene: TRBV4-3; j_gene: TRBJ1-2; abundance: .; len: 17; CDR3aa: CASSQAASGPGGYGYTF
v_gene: TRBV6-1; j_gene: TRBJ2-1; abundance: .; len: 13; CDR3aa: CASKERGYNEQFF
v_gene: TRBV11-3; j_gene: TRBJ2-7; abundance: .; len: 13; CDR3aa: CASSIKEGYEQYF
v_gene: TRBV7-2; j_gene: TRBJ2-3; abundance: few; len: 16; CDR3aa: CASSSRGTGGTDTQYF
v_gene: TRBV28; j_gene: TRBJ1-2; abundance: few; len: 15; CDR3aa: CASSAGSSGGYGYTF
v_gene: TRBV7-3; j_gene: TRBJ1-1; abundance: .; len: 13; CDR3aa: CASSFTGGTEAFF